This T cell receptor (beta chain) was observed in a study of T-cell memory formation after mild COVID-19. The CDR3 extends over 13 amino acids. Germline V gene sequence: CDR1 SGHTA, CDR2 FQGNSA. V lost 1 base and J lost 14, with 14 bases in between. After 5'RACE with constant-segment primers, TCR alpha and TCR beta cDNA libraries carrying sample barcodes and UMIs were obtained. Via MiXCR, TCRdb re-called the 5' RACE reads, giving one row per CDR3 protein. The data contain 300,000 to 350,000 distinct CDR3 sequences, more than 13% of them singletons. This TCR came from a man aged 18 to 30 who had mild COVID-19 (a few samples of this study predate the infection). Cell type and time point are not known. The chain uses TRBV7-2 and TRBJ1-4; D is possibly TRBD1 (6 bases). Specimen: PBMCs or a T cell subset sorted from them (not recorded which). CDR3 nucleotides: TGTGCCAGCAGCTTAGGAATCCGGGACATCCTGTTTTTT. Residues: CASSLGIRDILFF.